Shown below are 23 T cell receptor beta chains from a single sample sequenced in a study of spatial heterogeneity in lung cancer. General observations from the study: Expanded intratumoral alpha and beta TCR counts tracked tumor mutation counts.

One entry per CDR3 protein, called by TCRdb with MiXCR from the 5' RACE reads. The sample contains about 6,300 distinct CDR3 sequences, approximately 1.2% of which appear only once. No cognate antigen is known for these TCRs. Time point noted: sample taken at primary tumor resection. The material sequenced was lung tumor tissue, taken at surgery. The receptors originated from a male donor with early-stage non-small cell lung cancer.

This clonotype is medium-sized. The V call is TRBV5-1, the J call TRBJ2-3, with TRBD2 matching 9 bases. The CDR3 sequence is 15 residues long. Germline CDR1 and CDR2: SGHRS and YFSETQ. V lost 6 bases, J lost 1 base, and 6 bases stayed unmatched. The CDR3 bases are TGCGCCAGCACCAAAAGGACTAGCGGCACAGATACGCAGTATTTT. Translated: CASTKRTSGTDTQYF.

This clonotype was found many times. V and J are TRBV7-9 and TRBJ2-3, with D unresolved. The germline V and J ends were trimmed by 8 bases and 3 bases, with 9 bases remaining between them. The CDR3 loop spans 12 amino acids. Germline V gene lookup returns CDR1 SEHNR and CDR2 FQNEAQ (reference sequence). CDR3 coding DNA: TGTGCCAGCGCAGCTGGTACAGATACGCAGTATTTT. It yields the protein CASAAGTDTQYF.

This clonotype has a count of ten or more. The CDR3 nucleotides read TGCAGCGTTGAAGGAATAGCACAGGGCAACGCTGAAGCTTTCTTT. This codes for CSVEGIAQGNAEAFF. The chain carries TRBV29-1 and TRBJ1-1, with D possibly matching TRBD1 (6 bases). Looked up from germline, CDR1 is SQVTM and CDR2 is ANQGSEA. This CDR3 comprises 15 residues. V dropped 1 base and J dropped 6 bases, with 18 bases sitting between them.

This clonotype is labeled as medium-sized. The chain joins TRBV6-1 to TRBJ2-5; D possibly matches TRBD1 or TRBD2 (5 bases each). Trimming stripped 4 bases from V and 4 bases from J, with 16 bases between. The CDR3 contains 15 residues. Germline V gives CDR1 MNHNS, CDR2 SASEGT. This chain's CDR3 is CASSAGAARRETQYF. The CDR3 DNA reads TGTGCCAGCAGTGCCGGGGCAGCTCGGAGAGAGACCCAGTACTTC.

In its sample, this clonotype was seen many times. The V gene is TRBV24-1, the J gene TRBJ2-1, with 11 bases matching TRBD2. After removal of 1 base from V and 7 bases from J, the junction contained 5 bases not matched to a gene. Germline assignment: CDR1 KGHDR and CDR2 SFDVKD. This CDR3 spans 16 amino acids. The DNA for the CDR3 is TGTGCCACCAGTGATTTCTTTACTAGCGGGAGAAATGAGCAGTTCTTC. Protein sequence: CATSDFFTSGRNEQFF.

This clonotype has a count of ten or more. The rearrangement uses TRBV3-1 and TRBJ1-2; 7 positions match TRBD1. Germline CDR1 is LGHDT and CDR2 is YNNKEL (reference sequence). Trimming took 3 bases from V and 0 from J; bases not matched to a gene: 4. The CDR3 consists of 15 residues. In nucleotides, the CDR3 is TGTGCCAGCAGCCACGGGACAGAGCCTAACTATGGCTACACCTTC. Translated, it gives CASSHGTEPNYGYTF.

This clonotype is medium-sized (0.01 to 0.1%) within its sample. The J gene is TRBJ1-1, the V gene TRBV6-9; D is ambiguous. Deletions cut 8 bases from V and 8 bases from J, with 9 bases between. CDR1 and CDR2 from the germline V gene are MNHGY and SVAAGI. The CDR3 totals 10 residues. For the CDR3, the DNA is TGTGCCAGCGGGAGTTGCGAAGCTTTCTTT. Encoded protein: CASGSCEAFF.

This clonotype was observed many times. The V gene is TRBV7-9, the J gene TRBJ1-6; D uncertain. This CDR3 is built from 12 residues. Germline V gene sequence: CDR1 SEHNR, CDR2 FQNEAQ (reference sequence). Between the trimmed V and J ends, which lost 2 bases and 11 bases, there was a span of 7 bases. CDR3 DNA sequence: TGTGCCAGCAGCTTATCTAGCCCACCCCTCCACTTT. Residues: CASSLSSPPLHF.

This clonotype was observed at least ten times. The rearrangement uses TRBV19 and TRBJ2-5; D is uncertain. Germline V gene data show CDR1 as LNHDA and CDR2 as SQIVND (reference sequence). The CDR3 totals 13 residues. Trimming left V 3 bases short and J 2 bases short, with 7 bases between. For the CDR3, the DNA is TGTGCCAGTAGTATCGCCCTACAAGAGACCCAGTACTTC. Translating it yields CASSIALQETQYF.

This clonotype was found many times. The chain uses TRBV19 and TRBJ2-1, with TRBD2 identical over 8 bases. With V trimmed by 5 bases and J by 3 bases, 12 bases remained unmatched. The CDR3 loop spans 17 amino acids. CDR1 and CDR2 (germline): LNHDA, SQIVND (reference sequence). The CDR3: CASSGGSSGPYYNEQFF. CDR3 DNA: TGTGCCAGTAGTGGGGGATCTAGCGGGCCCTACTACAATGAGCAGTTCTTC.

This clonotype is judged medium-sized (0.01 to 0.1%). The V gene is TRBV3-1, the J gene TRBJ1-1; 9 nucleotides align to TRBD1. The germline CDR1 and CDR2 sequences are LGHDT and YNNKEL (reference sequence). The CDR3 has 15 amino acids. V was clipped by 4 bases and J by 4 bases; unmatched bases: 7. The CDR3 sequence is CASSPQDRGATEAFF. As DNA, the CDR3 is TGTGCCAGCAGCCCCCAAGACAGGGGGGCCACTGAAGCTTTCTTT.

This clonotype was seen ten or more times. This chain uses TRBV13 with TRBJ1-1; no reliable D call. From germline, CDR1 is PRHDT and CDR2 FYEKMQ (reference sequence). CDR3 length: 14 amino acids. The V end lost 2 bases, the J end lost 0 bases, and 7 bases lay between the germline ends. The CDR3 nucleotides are TGTGCCAGCAGCTTATCACGGATGAACACTGAAGCTTTCTTT. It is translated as CASSLSRMNTEAFF.

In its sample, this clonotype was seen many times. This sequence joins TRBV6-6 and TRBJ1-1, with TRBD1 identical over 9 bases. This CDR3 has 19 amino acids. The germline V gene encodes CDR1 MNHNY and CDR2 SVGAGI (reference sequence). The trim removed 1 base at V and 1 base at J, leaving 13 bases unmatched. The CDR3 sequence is CASSYFFGDRAPENTEAFF. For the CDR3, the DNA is TGTGCCAGCAGTTACTTCTTCGGGGACAGGGCCCCAGAGAACACTGAAGCTTTCTTT.

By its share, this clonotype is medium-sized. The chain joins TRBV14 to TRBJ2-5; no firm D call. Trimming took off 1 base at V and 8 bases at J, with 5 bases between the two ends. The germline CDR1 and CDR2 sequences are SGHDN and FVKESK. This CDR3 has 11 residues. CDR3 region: CASSQGFTQYF. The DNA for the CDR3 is TGTGCCAGCAGCCAAGGATTTACCCAGTACTTC. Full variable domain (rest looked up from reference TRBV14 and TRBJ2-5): EAGVTQFPSHSVIEKGQTVTLRCDPISGHDNLYWYRRVMGKEIKFLLHFVKESKQDESGMPNNRFLAERTGGTYSTLKVQPAELEDSGVYFCASSQGFTQYFGPGTRLLVL.

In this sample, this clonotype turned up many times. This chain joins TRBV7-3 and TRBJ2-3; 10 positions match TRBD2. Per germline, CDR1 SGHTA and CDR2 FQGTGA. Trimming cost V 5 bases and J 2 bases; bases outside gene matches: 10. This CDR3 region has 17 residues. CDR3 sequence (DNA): TGTGCCAGCAGCCCGACGTTAGCGGGAGGATCCACAGATACGCAGTATTTT. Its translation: CASSPTLAGGSTDTQYF.

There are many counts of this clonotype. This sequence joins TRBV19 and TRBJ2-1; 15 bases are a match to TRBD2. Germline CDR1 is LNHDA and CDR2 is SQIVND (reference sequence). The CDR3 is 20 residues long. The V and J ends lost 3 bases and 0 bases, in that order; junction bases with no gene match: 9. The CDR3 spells CASSIRTSGGGVRSYNEQFF. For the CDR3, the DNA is TGTGCCAGTAGTATCAGGACTAGCGGGGGGGGTGTGCGCTCCTACAATGAGCAGTTCTTC.

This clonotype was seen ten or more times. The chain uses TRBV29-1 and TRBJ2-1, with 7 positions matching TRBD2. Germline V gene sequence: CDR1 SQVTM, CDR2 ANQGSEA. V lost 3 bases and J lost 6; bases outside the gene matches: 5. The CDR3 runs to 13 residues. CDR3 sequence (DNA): TGCAGCGTTGAGGCGGGAGCCGGCAATGAGCAGTTCTTC. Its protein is CSVEAGAGNEQFF.

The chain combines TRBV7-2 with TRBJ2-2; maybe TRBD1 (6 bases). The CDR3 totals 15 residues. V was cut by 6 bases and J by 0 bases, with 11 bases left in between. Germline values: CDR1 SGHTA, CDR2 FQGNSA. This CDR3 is CASRIKGANTGELFF. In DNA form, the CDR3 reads TGTGCCAGCAGAATAAAGGGGGCGAACACCGGGGAGCTGTTTTTT. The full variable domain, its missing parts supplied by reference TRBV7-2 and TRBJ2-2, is GAGVSQSPSNKVTEKGKDVELRCDPISGHTALYWYRQSLGQGLEFLIYFQGNSAPDKSGLPSDRFSAERTGGSVSTLTIQRTQQEDSAVYLCASRIKGANTGELFFGEGSRLTVL.

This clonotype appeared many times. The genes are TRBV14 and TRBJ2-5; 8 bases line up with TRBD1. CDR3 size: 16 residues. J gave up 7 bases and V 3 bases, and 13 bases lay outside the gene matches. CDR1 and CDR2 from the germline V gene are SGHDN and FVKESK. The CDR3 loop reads CASSHRRDRLKTTQYF. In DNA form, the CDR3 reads TGTGCCAGCAGCCATCGCCGGGACAGGCTAAAAACGACCCAGTACTTC.

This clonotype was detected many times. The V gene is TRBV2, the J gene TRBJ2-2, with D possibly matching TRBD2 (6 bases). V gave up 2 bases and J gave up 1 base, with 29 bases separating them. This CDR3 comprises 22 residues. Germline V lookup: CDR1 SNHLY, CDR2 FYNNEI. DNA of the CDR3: TGTGCCAGCAGTGAACGGAACGCAATCGACCACTCGAATAGCGGGAACACCGGGGAGCTGTTTTTT. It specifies CASSERNAIDHSNSGNTGELFF.

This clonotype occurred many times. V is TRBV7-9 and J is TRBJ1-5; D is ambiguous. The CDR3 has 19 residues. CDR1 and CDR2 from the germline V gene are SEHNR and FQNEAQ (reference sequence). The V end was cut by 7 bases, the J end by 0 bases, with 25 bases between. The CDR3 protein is CASNQPGGSPENSNQPQHF. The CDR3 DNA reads TGTGCCAGCAACCAACCTGGCGGTTCTCCAGAAAATAGCAATCAGCCCCAGCATTTT.

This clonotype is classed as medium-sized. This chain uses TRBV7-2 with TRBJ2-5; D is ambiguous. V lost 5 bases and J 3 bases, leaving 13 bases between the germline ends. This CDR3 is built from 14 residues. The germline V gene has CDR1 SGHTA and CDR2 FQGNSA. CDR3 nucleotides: TGTGCCAGCAGCCCCATACAAGTAAAAGAGACCCAGTACTTC. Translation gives CASSPIQVKETQYF.

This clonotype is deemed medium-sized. CDR3 sequence (DNA): TGCAGCGTTGAAGACGGGGTAGGGGCCCAAGAGACCCAGTACTTC. This codes for CSVEDGVGAQETQYF. The chain recombines TRBV29-1 with TRBJ2-5, with D perhaps TRBD1 or TRBD2 (5 bases each). Germline CDR1 and CDR2: SQVTM and ANQGSEA. The CDR3 is 15 amino acids. Trimming pared 0 bases from V and 1 base from J, leaving 12 bases between.